This T cell receptor (beta chain) was identified in a study of blood T cells in healthy people across ages. Per individual sample, total RNA of at least 6 micrograms was extracted. This clonotype was found many times. Its antigen remains unknown. The second PCR ran roughly 7 to 11 cycles with a sample-barcoded 5' primer and J-beta primers. TCRdb re-derived calls from the 5' RACE reads in MiXCR, one entry per CDR3 protein. The data hold around 1,500,000 distinct CDR3 sequences, with roughly 30% observed a single time. Study-wide results and limits: Naive and antigen-experienced cells could not be conclusively compared, given unsorted PBMCs.

The sample was blood. The origin of this receptor is a woman aged 30 to 39 in good health.

CDR3 sequence (DNA): TGTGCTAGTGGTTATCAGACTAGCGGGAGAGGGGGCGAGCAGTACTTC. It translates to CASGYQTSGRGGEQYF. The chain has TRBV12-5 and TRBJ2-7; TRBD2 agrees at 12 bases. Germline values: CDR1 LGHNT, CDR2 FRNRAP. This CDR3 region has 16 residues. V trimming: 4 bases; J trimming: 6 bases; junction bases outside the gene matches: 10.